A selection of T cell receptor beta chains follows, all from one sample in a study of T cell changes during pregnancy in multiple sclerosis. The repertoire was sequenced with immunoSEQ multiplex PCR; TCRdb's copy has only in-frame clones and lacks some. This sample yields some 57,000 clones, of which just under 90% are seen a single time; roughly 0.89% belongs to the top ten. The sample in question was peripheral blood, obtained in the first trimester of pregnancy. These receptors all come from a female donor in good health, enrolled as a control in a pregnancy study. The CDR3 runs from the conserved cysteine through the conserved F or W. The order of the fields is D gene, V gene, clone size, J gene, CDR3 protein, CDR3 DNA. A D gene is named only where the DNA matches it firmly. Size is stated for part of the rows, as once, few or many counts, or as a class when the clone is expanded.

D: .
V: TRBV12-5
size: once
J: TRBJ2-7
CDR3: CASGLVINRLIYEQYF
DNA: TGTGCTAGTGGTTTGGTCATAAACAGGCTGATCTACGAGCAGTACTTC

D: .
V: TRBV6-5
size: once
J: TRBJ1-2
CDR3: CASNYQGNNYGYTF
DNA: TGTGCCAGCAATTACCAGGGGAATAACTATGGCTACACCTTC

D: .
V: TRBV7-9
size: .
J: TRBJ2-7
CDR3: CASSPDWQGRSYSYEQYF
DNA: TGTGCCAGCAGCCCTGACTGGCAGGGGCGGTCATACTCCTACGAGCAGTACTTC

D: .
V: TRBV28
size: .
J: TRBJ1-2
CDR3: CASFTGFNYGYTF
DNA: TGTGCCAGCTTCACAGGGTTCAACTATGGCTACACCTTC

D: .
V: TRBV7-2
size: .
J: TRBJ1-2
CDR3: CASSSWTAGGYTF
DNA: TGTGCCAGCAGCTCGTGGACTGCCGGTGGCTACACCTTC

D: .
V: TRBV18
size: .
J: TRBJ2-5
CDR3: CASSPFPEETQYF
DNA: TGTGCCAGCTCGCCTTTTCCGGAAGAGACCCAGTACTTC

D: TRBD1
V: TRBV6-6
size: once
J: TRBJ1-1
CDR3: CASSRRGQQNTEAFF
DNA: TGTGCCAGCAGCCGACGGGGACAGCAAAACACTGAAGCTTTCTTT

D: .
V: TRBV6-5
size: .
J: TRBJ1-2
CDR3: CASNGGEGYGYTF
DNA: TGTGCCAGCAATGGCGGGGAAGGATATGGCTACACCTTC

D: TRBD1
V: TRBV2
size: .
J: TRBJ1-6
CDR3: CARSSRTGVPNSPLHF
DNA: TGTGCCAGGTCGAGCAGGACAGGGGTCCCTAATTCACCCCTCCACTTT

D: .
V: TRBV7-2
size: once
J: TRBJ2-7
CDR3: CASSSTTTYEQYF
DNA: TGTGCCAGCAGCTCTACGACAACCTACGAGCAGTACTTC

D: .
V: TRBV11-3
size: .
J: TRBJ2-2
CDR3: CASSPPLDVTGELFF
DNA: TGTGCCAGCAGCCCCCCCCTAGATGTTACCGGGGAGCTGTTTTTT

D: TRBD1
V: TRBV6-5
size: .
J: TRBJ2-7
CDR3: CASSYPPGTGGNEQYF
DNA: TGTGCCAGCAGTTACCCACCCGGGACAGGGGGCAACGAGCAGTACTTC

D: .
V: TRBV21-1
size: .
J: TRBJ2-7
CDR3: CASSKRDRGPFGF
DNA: TGTGCCAGCAGCAAAAGGGACAGGGGCCCCTTCGGGTTC

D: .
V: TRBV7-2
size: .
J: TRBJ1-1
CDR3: CASSFSRMNTEAFF
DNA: TGTGCCAGCAGCTTTTCCAGAATGAACACTGAAGCTTTCTTT

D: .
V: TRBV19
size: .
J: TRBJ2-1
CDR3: CASSTKGGGNYNEQFF
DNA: TGTGCCAGTAGTACCAAGGGGGGGGGAAATTACAATGAGCAGTTCTTC

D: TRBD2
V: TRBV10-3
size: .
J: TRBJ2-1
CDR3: CAISPLPTGLADPNEQFF
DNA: TGTGCCATCAGCCCACTCCCAACAGGACTAGCGGACCCCAATGAGCAGTTCTTC

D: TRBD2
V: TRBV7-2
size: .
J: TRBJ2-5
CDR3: CASSREYLAGQETQYF
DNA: TGTGCCAGCAGCCGGGAGTACCTAGCGGGTCAAGAGACCCAGTACTTC

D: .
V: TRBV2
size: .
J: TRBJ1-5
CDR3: CASSGAFGLSNQPQHF
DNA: TGTGCCAGCAGTGGCGCTTTTGGGCTTTCCAATCAGCCCCAGCATTTT

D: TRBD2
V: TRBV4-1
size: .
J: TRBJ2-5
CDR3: CASSQARVAGGLGETQYF
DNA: TGCGCCAGCAGCCAAGCGCGTGTCGCGGGGGGGCTGGGAGAGACCCAGTACTTC

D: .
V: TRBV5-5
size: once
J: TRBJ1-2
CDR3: CASSPITQPNYGYTF
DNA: TGTGCCAGCAGCCCTATAACACAGCCAAACTATGGCTACACCTTC

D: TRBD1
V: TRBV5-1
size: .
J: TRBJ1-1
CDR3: CASSVRFGTGGRGTEAFF
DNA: TGCGCCAGCAGCGTGCGTTTCGGGACAGGGGGCCGGGGCACTGAAGCTTTCTTT

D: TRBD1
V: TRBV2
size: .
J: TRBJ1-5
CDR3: CASSEWGDRGKDQPQHF
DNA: TGTGCCAGCAGTGAATGGGGGGACAGGGGGAAGGATCAGCCCCAGCATTTT

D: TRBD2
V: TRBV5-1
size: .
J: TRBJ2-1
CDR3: CASSPGGAGNEQFF
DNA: TGCGCCAGCAGCCCCGGGGGGGCGGGGAATGAGCAGTTCTTC

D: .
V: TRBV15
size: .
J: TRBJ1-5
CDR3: CATSRVRGQPQHF
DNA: TGTGCCACCAGCAGAGTGAGAGGACAGCCCCAGCATTTT

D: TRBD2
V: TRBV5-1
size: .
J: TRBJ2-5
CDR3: CASSLVLAAEEQYF
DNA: TGCGCCAGCAGCTTGGTTCTAGCGGCGGAAGAGCAGTACTTC

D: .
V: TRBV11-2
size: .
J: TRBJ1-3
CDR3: CASSLSTQGSGNTIYF
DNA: TGTGCCAGCAGCTTATCTACACAGGGTAGCGGAAACACCATATATTTT

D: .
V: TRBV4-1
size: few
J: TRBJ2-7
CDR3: CASSEAEEDSYEQYF
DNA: TGCGCCAGCAGCGAAGCCGAGGAGGACTCCTACGAGCAGTACTTC

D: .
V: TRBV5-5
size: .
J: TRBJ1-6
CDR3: CASSFNSGGNSPLHF
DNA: TGTGCCAGCAGCTTTAACTCCGGGGGTAATTCACCCCTCCACTTT

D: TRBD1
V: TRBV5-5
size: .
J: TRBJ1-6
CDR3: CASSLVPGQYNSPLHF
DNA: TGTGCCAGCAGCTTAGTACCGGGACAGTATAATTCACCCCTCCACTTT

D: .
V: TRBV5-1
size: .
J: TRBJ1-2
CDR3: CASRVGRTHYGYTF
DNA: TGCGCCAGCAGAGTCGGGAGAACACACTATGGCTACACCTTC

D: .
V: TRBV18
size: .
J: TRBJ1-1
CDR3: CASSAKLRDPTSHTEAFF
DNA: TGTGCCAGCTCGGCGAAACTTCGGGACCCTACTAGCCACACTGAAGCTTTCTTT

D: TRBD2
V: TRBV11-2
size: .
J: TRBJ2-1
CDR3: CASSHLAGGYNEQFF
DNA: TGTGCCAGCAGTCATCTAGCGGGGGGGTACAATGAGCAGTTCTTC

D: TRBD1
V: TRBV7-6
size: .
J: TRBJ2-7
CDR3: CASSPTGSPYEQYF
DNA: TGTGCCAGCAGCCCGACAGGGTCCCCCTACGAGCAGTACTTC

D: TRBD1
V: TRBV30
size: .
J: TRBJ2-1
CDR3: CAWSPRTGINEQFF
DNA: TGTGCCTGGAGTCCCAGGACAGGGATCAATGAGCAGTTCTTC

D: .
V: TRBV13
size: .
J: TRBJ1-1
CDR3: CASSPSGTKGPTEAFF
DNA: TGTGCCAGCAGCCCCAGCGGGACAAAGGGGCCCACTGAAGCTTTCTTT

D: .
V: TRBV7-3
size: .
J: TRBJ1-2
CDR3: CASSLQPEGGYTF
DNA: TGTGCCAGCAGCCTACAGCCGGAGGGTGGCTACACCTTC

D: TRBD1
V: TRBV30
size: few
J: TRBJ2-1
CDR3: CAWSVGQPGQFF
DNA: TGTGCCTGGAGTGTGGGACAGCCGGGGCAGTTCTTC

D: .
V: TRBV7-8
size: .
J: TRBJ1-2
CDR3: CASRPSGAYGYTF
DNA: TGTGCCAGCAGACCCTCGGGAGCTTATGGCTACACCTTC

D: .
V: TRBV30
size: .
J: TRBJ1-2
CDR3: CAWSSSGAGVYTF
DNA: TGTGCCTGGAGTAGTAGCGGGGCAGGCGTCTACACCTTC

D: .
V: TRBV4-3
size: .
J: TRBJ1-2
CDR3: CASSQDSRGPSLANYGYTF
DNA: TGCGCCAGCAGCCAAGATTCGCGGGGGCCATCCTTAGCTAACTATGGCTACACCTTC

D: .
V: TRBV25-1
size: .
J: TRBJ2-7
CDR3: CASSESQGLYEQYF
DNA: TGTGCCAGCAGTGAATCACAGGGTCTCTATGAGCAGTACTTC

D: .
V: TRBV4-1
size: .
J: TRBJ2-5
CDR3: CASSKTQTGETQYF
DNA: TGCGCCAGCAGTAAGACCCAAACGGGGGAGACCCAGTACTTC